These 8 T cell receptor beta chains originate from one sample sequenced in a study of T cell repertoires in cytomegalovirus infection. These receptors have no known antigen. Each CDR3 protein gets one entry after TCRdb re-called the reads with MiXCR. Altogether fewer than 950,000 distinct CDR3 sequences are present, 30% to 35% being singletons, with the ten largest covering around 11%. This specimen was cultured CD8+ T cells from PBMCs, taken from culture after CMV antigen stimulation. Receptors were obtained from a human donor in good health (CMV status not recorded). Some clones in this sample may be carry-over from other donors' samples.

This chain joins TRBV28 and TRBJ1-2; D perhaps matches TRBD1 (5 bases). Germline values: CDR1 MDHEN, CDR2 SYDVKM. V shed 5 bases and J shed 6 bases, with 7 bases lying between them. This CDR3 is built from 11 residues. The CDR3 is CASSVGHGYTF. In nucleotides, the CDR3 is TGTGCCAGCAGTGTGGGACATGGCTACACCTTC.

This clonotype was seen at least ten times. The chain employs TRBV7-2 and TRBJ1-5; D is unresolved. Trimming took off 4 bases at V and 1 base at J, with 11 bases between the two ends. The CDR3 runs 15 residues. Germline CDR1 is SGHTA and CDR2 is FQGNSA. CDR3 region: CASSSGPRSNQPQHF. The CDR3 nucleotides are TGTGCCAGCAGCTCGGGCCCGAGGAGCAATCAGCCCCAGCATTTT.

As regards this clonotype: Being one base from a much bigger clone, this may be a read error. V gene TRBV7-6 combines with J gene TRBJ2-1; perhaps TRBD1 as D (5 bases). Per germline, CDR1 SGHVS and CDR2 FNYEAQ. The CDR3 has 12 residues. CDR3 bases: TGTGCCAGCAGCGGAGAGGACAATGAGCAGCTCTTC. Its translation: CASSGEDNEQLF.

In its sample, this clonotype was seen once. In DNA, the CDR3 is TGTGCCAGCAGTTCCCCTACCCGGACAGGTTTAACAGATACGCAGTATTTT. As protein: CASSSPTRTGLTDTQYF. The rearrangement links TRBV6-5 to TRBJ2-3; TRBD1 aligns across 7 bases. Germline V gene data show CDR1 as MNHEY and CDR2 as SVGAGI. This CDR3 contains 17 residues. J gave up 3 bases and V 4 bases, and 13 bases lay outside the gene matches.

The CDR3, as DNA: TGCGCCAGCAGCCCGGAGGGACAGCGAAGCTCTGGGGCCAACGTCCTGACTTTC. Its protein product is CASSPEGQRSSGANVLTF. This chain joins TRBV5-1 and TRBJ2-6, with TRBD1 as a possible D gene (7 bases). CDR3 length: 18 amino acids. In germline, CDR1 is SGHRS, CDR2 YFSETQ. V was pared by 4 bases and J by 0 bases, with 17 bases between. Full variable domain (missing parts from reference TRBV5-1 and TRBJ2-6): KAGVTQTPRYLIKTRGQQVTLSCSPISGHRSVSWYQQTPGQGLQFLFEYFSETQRNKGNFPGRFSGRQFSNSRSEMNVSTLELGDSALYLCASSPEGQRSSGANVLTFGAGSRLTVL.

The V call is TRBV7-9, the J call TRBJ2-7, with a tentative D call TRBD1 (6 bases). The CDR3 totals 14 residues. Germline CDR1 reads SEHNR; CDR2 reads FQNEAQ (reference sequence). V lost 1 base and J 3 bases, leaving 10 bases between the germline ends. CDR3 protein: CASSLGVGHYEQYF. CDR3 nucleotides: TGTGCCAGCAGCTTAGGAGTGGGACACTACGAGCAGTACTTC.

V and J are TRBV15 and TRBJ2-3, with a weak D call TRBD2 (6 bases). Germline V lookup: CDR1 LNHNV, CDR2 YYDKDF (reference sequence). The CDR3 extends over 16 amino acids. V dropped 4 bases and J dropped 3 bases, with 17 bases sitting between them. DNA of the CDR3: TGTGCCACCAGCAAAGGTGGTCTAGGGAGGACAGATACGCAGTATTTT. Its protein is CATSKGGLGRTDTQYF.

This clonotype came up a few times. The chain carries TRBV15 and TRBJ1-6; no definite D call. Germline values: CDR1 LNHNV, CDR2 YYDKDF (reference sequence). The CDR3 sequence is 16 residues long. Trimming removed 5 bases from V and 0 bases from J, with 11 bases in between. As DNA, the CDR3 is TGTGCCACCAGCCCGACGGGTAGCTCCTATAATTCACCCCTCCACTTT. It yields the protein CATSPTGSSYNSPLHF.